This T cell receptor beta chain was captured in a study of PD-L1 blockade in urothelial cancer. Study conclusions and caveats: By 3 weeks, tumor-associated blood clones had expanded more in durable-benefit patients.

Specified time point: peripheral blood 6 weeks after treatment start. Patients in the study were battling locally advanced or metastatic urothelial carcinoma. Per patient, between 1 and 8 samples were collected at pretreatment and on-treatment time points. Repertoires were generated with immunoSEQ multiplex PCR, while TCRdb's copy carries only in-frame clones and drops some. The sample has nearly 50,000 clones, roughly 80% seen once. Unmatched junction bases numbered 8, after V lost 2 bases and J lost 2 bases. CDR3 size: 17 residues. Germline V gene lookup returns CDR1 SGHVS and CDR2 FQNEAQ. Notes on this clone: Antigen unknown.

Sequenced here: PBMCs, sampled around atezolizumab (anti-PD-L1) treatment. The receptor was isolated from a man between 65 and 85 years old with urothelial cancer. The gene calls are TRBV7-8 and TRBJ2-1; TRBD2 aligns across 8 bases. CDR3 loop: CASSLLIAGYPYNEQFF. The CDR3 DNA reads TGTGCCAGCAGCTTACTAATAGCGGGATACCCCTACAATGAGCAGTTCTTC.